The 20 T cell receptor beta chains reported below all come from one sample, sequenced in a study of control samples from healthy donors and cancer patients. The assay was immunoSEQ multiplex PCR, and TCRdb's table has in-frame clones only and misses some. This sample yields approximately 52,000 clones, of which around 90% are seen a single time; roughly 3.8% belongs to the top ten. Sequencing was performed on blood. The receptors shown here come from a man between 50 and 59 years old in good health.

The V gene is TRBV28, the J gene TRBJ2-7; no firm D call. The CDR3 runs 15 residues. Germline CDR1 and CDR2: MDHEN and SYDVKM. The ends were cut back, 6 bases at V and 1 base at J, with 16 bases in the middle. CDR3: CASRGGVLLSYEQYF. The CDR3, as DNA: TGTGCCAGCAGAGGCGGCGTCCTCTTATCCTACGAGCAGTACTTC.

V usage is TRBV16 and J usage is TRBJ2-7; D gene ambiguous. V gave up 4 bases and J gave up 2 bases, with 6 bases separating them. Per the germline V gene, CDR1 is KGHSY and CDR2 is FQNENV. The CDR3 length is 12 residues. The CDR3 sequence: CASSRGTYEQYF. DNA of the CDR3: TGTGCCAGCAGCCGTGGCACCTACGAGCAGTACTTC.

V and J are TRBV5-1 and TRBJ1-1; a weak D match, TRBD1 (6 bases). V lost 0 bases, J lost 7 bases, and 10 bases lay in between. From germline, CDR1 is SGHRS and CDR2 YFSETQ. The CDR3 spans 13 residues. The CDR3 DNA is TGCGCCAGCAGCTTGGAGGGGGAAGTTGAAGCTTTCTTT. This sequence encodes CASSLEGEVEAFF.

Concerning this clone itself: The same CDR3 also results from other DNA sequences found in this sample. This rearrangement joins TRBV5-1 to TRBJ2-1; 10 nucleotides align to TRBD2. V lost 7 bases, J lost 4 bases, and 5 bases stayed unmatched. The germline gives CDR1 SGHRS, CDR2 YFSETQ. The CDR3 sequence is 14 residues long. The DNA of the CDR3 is TGCGCCAGCTCCTCTAGCGGGGGATACAATGAGCAGTTCTTC. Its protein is CASSSSGGYNEQFF.

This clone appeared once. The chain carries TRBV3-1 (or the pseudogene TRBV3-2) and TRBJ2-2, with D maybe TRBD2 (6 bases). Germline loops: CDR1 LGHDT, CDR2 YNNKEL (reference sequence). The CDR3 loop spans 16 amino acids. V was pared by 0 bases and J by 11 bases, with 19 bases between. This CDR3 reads CASSQDLGTALGELFF. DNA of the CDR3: TGTGCCAGCAGCCAAGACCTCGGGACTGCTTTAGGCGAGCTGTTTTTT.

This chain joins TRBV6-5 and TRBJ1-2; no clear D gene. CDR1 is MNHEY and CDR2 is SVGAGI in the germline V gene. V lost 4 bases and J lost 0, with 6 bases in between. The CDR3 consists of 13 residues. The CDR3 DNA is TGTGCCAGCAGTTCGACGGCTAACTATGGCTACACCTTC. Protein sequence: CASSSTANYGYTF.

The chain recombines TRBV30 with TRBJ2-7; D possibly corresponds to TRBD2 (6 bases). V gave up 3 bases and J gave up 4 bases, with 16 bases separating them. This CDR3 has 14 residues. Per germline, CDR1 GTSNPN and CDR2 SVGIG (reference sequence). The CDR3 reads CAWSADYRVYEQYF. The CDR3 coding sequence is TGTGCCTGGAGCGCGGACTATCGGGTTTACGAGCAGTACTTC. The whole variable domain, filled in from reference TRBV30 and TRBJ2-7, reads SQTIHQWPATLVQPVGSPLSLECTVEGTSNPNLYWYRQAAGRGLQLLFYSVGIGQISSEVPQNLSASRPQDRQFILSSKKLLLSDSGFYLCAWSADYRVYEQYFGPGTRLTVT.

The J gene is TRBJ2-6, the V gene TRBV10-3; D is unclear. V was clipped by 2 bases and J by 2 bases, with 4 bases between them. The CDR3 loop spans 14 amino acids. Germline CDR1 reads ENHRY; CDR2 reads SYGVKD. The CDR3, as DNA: TGTGCCATCAGTGAGGATACTGGGGCCAACGTCCTGACTTTC. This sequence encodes CAISEDTGANVLTF.

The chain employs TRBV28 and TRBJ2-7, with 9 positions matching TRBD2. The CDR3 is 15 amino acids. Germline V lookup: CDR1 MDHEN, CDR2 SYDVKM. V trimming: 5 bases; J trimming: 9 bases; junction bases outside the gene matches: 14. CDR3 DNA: TGTGCCAGCAGTAACTTAGCGGGAGCCACAGACTGGCAGTACTTC. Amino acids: CASSNLAGATDWQYF.

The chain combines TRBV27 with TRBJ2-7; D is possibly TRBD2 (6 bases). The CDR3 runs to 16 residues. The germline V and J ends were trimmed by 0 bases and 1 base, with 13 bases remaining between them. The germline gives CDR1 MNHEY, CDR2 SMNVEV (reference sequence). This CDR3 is CASSLSGRGQSYEQYF. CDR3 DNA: TGTGCCAGCAGTTTATCGGGGCGGGGCCAATCCTACGAGCAGTACTTC.

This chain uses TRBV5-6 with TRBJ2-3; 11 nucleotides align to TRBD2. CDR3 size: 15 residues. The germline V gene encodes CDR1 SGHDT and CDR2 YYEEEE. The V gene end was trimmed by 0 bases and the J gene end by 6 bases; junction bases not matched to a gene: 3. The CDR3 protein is CASSLVLAGVDTQYF. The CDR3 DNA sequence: TGTGCCAGCAGCTTGGTACTAGCGGGAGTTGATACGCAGTATTTT.

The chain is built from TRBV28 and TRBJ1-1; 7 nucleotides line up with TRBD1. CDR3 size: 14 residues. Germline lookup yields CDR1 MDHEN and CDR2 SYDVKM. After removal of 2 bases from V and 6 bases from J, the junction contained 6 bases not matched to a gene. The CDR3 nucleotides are TGTGCCAGCAGTTTAAGTCAGGGGGGTGCTGAAGCTTTCTTT. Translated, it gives CASSLSQGGAEAFF.

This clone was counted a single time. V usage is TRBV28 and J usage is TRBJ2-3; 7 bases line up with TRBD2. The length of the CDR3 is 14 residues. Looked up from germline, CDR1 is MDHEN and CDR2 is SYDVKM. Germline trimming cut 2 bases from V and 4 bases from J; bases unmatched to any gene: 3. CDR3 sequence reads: CASSLAGRADTQYF. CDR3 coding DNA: TGTGCCAGCAGTTTAGCGGGGAGGGCAGATACGCAGTATTTT.

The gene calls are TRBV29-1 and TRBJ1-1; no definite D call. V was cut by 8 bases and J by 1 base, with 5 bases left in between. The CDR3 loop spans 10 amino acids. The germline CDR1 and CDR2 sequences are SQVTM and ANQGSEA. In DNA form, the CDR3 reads TGCAGCTGCAGGAACACTGAAGCTTTCTTT. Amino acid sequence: CSCRNTEAFF.

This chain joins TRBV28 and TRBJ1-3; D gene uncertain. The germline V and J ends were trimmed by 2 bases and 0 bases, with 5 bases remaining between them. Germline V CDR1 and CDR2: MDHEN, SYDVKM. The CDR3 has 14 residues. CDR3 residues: CASSLGGSGNTIYF. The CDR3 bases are TGTGCCAGCAGTTTAGGAGGCTCTGGAAACACCATATATTTT.

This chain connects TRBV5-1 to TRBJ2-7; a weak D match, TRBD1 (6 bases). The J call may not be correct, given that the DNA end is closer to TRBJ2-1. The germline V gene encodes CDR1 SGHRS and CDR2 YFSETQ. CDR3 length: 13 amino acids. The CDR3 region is CASSEGEYNEQFF. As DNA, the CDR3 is TGCGCCAGCAGCGAGGGGGAGTACAATGAGCAGTTCTTC.

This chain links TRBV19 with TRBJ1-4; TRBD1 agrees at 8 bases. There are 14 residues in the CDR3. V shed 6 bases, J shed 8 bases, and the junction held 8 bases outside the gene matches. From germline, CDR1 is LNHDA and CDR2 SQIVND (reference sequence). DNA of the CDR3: TGTGCCAGTAGGCCCGGACAGGGTTGGGAAAAACTGTTTTTT. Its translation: CASRPGQGWEKLFF.

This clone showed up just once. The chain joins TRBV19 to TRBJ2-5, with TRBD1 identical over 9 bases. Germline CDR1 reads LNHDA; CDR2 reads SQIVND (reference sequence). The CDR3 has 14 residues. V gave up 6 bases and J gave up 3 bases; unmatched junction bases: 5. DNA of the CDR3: TGTGCCAGTAGCGTACAGGGGGCAGAAGAGACCCAGTACTTC. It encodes CASSVQGAEETQYF.

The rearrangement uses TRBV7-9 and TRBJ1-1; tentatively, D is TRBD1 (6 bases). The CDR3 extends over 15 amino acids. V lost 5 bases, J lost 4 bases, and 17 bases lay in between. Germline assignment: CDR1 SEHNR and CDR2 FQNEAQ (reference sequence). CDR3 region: CASSPRQEKTTEAFF. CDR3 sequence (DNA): TGTGCCAGCAGCCCACGACAGGAGAAAACCACTGAAGCTTTCTTT.

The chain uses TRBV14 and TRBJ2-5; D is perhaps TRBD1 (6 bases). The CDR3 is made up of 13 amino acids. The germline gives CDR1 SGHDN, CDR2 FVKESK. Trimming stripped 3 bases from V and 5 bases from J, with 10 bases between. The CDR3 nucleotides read TGTGCCAGCAGCCAGGGGGCGAAGGAGACCCAGTACTTC. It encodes CASSQGAKETQYF.